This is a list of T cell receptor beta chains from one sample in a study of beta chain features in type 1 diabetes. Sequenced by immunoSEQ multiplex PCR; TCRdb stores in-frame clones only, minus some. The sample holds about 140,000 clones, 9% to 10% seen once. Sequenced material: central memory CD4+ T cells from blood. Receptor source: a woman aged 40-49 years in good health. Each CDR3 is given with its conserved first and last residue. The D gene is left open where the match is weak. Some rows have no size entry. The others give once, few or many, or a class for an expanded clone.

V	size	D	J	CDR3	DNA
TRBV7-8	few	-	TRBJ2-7	CASSLVAGSHPPYEQYF	TGTGCCAGCAGCTTAGTTGCAGGGTCTCATCCCCCCTACGAGCAGTACTTC
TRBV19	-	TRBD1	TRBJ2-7	CASSSQRQGEQYF	TGTGCCAGTAGTTCCCAGCGACAGGGGGAGCAGTACTTC
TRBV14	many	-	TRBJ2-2	CASSWTNTGELFF	TGTGCCAGCAGTTGGACAAACACCGGGGAGCTGTTTTTT
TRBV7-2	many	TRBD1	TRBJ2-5	CASSRDRGEETQYF	TGTGCCAGCAGCCGAGACAGGGGTGAAGAGACCCAGTACTTC
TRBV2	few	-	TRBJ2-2	CASSVGLGRGTGELFF	TGTGCCAGCAGTGTGGGATTAGGGCGGGGCACCGGGGAGCTGTTTTTT
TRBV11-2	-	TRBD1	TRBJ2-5	CASSSGDRGLGETQYF	TGTGCCAGCAGCTCCGGGGACAGGGGGCTTGGAGAGACCCAGTACTTC
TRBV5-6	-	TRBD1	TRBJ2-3	CASKIRDRNTDTQYF	TGTGCCAGCAAGATCCGGGACAGGAACACAGATACGCAGTATTTT
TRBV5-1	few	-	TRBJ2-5	CASSLGAGPQETQYF	TGCGCCAGCAGCTTAGGGGCGGGACCCCAAGAGACCCAGTACTTC
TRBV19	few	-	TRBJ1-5	CASSPQEGQPQHF	TGTGCCAGCAGTCCACAAGAGGGACAGCCCCAGCATTTT
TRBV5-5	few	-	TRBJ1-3	CASSLGSSGNTIYF	TGTGCCAGCAGCTTGGGGAGCTCTGGAAACACCATATATTTT
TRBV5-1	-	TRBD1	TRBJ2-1	CASSLEVTGGNEQFF	TGCGCCAGCAGCTTGGAGGTGACAGGGGGCAATGAGCAGTTCTTC
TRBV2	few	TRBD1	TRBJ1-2	CASTRSGTGAYGYTF	TGTGCCAGCACTCGTTCCGGGACAGGGGCCTATGGCTACACCTTC
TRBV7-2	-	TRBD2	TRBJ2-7	CASSPGGGLSYEQYF	TGTGCCAGCAGCCCAGGCGGGGGACTCTCCTACGAGCAGTACTTC
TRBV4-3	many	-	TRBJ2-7	CASSPIYEQYF	TGCGCCAGCAGCCCCATCTACGAGCAGTACTTC
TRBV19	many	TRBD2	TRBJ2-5	CASTPRPGGRETQYF	TGTGCCAGTACACCCCGCCCGGGGGGGCGGGAGACCCAGTACTTC
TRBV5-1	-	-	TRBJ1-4	CASSLGQGYEKLFF	TGCGCCAGCAGCTTGGGTCAGGGTTATGAAAAACTGTTTTTT
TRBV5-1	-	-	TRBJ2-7	CASSLATVLGYEQYF	TGCGCCAGCAGCTTGGCCACCGTGCTCGGCTACGAGCAGTACTTC
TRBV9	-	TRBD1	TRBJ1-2	CASTSDRGRGYTF	TGTGCCAGCACCTCAGACAGGGGTCGGGGCTACACCTTC
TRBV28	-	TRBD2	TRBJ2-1	CASSLGLAAYNEQFF	TGTGCCAGCAGTTTAGGACTAGCCGCGTACAATGAGCAGTTCTTC
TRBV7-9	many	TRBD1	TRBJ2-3	CASSLGTGGVSTDTQYF	TGTGCCAGCAGCCTAGGGACAGGGGGCGTTAGCACAGATACGCAGTATTTT
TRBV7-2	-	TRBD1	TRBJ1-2	CASSWGQPGDYGYTF	TGTGCCAGCAGCTGGGGACAGCCTGGGGACTATGGCTACACCTTC
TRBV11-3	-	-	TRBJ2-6	CASSPSSGANVLTF	TGTGCCAGCAGCCCCTCCTCTGGGGCCAACGTCCTGACTTTC
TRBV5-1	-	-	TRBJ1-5	CASSPRGGDQPQHF	TGCGCCAGCAGCCCTCGGGGAGGGGATCAGCCCCAGCATTTT
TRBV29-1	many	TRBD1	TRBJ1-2	CSISRGRYGYTF	TGCAGCATTTCGAGGGGGCGCTATGGCTACACCTTC
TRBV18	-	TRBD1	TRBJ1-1	CASSPRSSLQGPTEAFF	TGTGCCAGCTCACCACGGAGCTCCTTACAGGGGCCAACTGAAGCTTTCTTT
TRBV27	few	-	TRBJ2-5	CASSLTGKETQYF	TGTGCCAGCAGCTTGACAGGAAAAGAGACCCAGTACTTC
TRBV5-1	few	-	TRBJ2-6	CASSLGESGANVLTF	TGCGCCAGCAGCTTGGGAGAGTCTGGGGCCAACGTCCTGACTTTC
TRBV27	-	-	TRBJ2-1	CASSSTLQGQFF	TGTGCCAGCAGTTCGACATTACAAGGGCAGTTCTTC
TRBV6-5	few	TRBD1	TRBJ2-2	CASSSGQGSITGELFF	TGTGCCAGCAGTTCCGGACAGGGTTCAATCACCGGGGAGCTGTTTTTT
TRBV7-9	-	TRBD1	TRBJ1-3	CASSYGQVGNTIYF	TGTGCCAGCAGCTATGGACAGGTTGGAAACACCATATATTTT
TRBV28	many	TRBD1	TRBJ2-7	CASTRGTGRFHEQYF	TGTGCCAGCACCCGGGGGACAGGGAGGTTCCACGAGCAGTACTTC
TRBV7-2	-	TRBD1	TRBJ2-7	CASSPGQNSYEQYF	TGTGCCAGCAGCCCGGGACAGAACTCCTACGAGCAGTACTTC
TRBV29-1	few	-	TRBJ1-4	CSVGDTGEKLFF	TGCAGCGTTGGGGATACGGGAGAAAAACTGTTTTTT
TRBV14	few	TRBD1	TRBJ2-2	CASSRITGGGTGELFF	TGTGCCAGCAGCCGAATAACAGGGGGCGGGACCGGGGAGCTGTTTTTT
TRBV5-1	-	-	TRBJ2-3	CASSQGAKTDTQYF	TGCGCCAGCAGCCAAGGGGCCAAAACAGATACGCAGTATTTT
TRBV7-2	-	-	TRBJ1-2	CASSLSRLNYGYTF	TGTGCCAGCAGCTTATCTCGGTTAAACTATGGCTACACCTTC
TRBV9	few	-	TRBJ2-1	CASMRGPTNEQFF	TGTGCCAGCATGCGGGGGCCCACCAATGAGCAGTTCTTC
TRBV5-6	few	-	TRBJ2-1	CASSFRGGGHNEQFF	TGTGCCAGCAGCTTCAGAGGGGGGGGCCACAATGAGCAGTTCTTC
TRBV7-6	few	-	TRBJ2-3	CASSLMAGGSTDTQYF	TGTGCCAGCAGCTTAATGGCCGGGGGAAGCACAGATACGCAGTATTTT
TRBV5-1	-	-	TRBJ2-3	CASSFSPSSTDTQYF	TGCGCCAGCAGCTTTAGCCCCTCAAGCACAGATACGCAGTATTTT
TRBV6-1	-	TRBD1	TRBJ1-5	CASSDRGQGHQPQHF	TGTGCCAGCAGTGATCGGGGACAGGGCCATCAGCCCCAGCATTTT
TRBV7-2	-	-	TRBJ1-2	CASSLGPVNYGYTF	TGTGCCAGCAGCTTAGGCCCAGTTAACTATGGCTACACCTTC
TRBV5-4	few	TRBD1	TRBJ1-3	CASSLATGASGNTIYF	TGTGCCAGCAGCTTAGCGACAGGGGCATCTGGAAACACCATATATTTT
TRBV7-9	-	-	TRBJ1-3	CASAQNPTRFGNTIYF	TGTGCCAGCGCGCAAAACCCGACAAGATTTGGAAACACCATATATTTT
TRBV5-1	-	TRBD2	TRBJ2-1	CASRTSGGANEQFF	TGCGCCAGCAGGACCAGCGGGGGGGCCAATGAGCAGTTCTTC
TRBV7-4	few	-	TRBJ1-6	CASSYRQAEGRVYNSPLHF	TGTGCCAGCAGCTACCGACAGGCGGAAGGACGGGTTTATAATTCACCCCTCCACTTT
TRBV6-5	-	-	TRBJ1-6	CASSYSLGGTGSPLHF	TGTGCCAGCAGTTACTCATTAGGGGGTACGGGTTCACCCCTCCACTTT
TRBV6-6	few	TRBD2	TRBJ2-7	CASRPGLASLEQYF	TGTGCCAGCAGGCCGGGACTAGCGTCCCTGGAGCAGTACTTC
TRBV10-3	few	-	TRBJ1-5	CAKNQGQVNNQPQHF	TGTGCCAAAAATCAGGGGCAGGTAAACAATCAGCCCCAGCATTTT
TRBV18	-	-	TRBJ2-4	CASSPPSGVKNIQYF	TGTGCCAGCTCACCACCGTCCGGGGTAAAAAACATTCAGTACTTC
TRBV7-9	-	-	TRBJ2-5	CASSPARAGGETQYF	TGTGCCAGCAGCCCTGCTAGAGCGGGCGGAGAGACCCAGTACTTC
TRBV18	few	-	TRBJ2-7	CASSPGGGDEQYF	TGTGCCAGCTCGCCCGGGGGAGGTGACGAGCAGTACTTC
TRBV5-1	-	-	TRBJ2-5	CASSLLLAPQETQYF	TGCGCCAGCAGCTTGTTACTAGCACCTCAAGAGACCCAGTACTTC